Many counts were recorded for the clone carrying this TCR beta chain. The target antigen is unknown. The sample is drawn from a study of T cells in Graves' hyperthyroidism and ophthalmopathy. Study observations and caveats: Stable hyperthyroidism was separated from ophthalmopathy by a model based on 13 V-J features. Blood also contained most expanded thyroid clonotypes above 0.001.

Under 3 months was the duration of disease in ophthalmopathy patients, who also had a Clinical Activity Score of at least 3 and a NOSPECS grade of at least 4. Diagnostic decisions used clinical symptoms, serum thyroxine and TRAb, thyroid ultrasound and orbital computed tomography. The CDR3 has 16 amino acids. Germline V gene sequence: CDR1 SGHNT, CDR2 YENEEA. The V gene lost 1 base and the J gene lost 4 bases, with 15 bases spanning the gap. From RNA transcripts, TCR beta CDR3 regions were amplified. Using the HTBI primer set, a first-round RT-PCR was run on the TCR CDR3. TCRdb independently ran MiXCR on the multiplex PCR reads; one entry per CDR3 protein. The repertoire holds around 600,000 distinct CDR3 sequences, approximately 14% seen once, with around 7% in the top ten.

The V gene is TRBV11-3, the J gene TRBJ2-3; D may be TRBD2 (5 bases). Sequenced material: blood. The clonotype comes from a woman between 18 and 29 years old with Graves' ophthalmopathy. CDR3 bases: TGTGCCAGCAGCTTAGTGGGAGCCATAGGCGCAGATACGCAGTATTTT. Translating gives CASSLVGAIGADTQYF.